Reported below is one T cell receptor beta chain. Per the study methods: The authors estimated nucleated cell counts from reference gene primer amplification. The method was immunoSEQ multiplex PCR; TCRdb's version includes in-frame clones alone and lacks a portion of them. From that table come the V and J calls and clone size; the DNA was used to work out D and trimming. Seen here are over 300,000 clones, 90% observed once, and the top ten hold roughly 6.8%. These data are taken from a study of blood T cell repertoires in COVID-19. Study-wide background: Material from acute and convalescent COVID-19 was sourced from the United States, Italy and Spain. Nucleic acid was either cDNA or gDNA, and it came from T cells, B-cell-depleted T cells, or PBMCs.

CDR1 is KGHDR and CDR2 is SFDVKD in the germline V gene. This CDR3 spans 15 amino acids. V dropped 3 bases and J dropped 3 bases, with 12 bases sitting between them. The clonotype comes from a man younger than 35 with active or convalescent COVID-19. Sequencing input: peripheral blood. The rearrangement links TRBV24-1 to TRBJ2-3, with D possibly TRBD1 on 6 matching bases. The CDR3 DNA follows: TGTGCCACCAGTGATCCCGGACAGCTAACAGATACGCAGTATTTT. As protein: CATSDPGQLTDTQYF.